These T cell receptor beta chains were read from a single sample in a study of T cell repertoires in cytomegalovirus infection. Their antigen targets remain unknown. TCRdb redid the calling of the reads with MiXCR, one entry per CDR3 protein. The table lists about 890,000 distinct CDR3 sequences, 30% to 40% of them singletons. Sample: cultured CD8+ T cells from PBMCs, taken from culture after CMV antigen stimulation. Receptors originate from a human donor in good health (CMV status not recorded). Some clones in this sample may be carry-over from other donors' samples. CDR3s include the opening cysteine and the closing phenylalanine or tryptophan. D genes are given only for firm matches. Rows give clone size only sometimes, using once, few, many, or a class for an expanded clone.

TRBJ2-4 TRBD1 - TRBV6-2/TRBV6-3 CASSYPPGQKNIQYF TGTGCCAGCAGTTACCCCCCGGGACAGAAAAACATTCAGTACTTC
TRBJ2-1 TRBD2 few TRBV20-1 CSASSLAGGTDEQFF TGCAGTGCTAGTAGCCTAGCGGGGGGCACGGATGAGCAGTTCTTC
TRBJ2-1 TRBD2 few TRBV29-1 CSADPSGGYSYNEQFF TGCAGCGCAGATCCTAGCGGGGGGTATTCCTACAATGAGCAGTTCTTC
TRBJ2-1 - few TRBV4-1 CASSQDWVAVHNEQFF TGCGCCAGCAGCCAAGACTGGGTGGCGGTTCACAATGAGCAGTTCTTC
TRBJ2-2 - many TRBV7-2 CASSLNWELFF TGTGCCAGCAGCTTAAACTGGGAGCTGTTTTTT
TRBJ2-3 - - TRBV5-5 CASSLAPMADTQYF TGTGCCAGCAGCTTGGCCCCGATGGCAGATACGCAGTATTTT
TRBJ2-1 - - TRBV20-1 CSATILGLYSSYNEQLF TGCAGTGCTACAATTCTCGGACTGTATAGCTCCTACAATGAGCAGCTCTTC
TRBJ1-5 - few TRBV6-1 CAALYQPQHF TGTGCCGCGCTTTATCAGCCCCAGCATTTT
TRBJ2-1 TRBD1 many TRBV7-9 CASSFLDRGRNEQFF TGTGCCAGCAGCTTCCTAGACAGGGGGAGGAATGAGCAGTTCTTC
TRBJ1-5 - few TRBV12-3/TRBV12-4 CASRAGDGNQPQHF TGTGCCAGCAGGGCGGGGGACGGCAATCAGCCCCAGCATTTT
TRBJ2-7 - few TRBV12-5 CASGLGPHEQYF TGTGCTAGTGGTTTGGGACCTCACGAGCAGTACTTC
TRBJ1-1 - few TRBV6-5 CASSYSRGGMVTEAFF TGTGCCAGCAGTTACTCTCGAGGGGGAATGGTGACTGAAGCTTTCTTT
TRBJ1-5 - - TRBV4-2 CAGAVDRGQPQHF TGTGCCGGAGCAGTCGACCGCGGGCAGCCCCAGCATTTT
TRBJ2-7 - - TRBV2 CASSEAQGKYF TGTGCCAGCAGTGAAGCCCAGGGGAAGTACTTC
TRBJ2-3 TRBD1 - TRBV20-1 CSAFRDSGPDTQYF TGCAGTGCTTTCCGGGACAGTGGGCCAGATACGCAGTATTTT
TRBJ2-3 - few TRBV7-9 CASSPPVKTGTRTDTQYF TGTGCCAGCAGCCCCCCGGTGAAGACCGGCACACGCACAGATACGCAGTATTTT
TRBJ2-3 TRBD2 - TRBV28 CAGSLSGGAGDTQYF TGTGCCGGCAGCCTAAGCGGGGGGGCCGGGGATACGCAGTATTTT
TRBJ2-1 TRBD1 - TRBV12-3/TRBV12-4 CASRGTGAGTYNEQFF TGTGCCAGCAGAGGGACAGGCGCGGGTACCTACAATGAGCAGTTCTTC
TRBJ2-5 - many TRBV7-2 CASSLGRATSQLWETQYF TGTGCCAGCAGCTTAGGGAGGGCTACTAGCCAGCTGTGGGAGACCCAGTACTTC
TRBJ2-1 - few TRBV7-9 CASSADLYNEQFF TGTGCCAGCAGCGCGGACCTGTACAATGAGCAGTTCTTC
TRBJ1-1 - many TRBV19 CASSRRMNTEAFF TGTGCCAGTAGCCGACGAATGAACACTGAAGCTTTCTTT
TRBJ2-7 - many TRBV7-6 CASSLFSYEQYF TGTGCCAGCAGCTTATTCTCCTACGAGCAGTACTTC
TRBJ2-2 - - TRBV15 CATSRDRGNTGELFF TGTGCCACCAGCAGAGATCGGGGGAACACCGGGGAGCTGTTTTTT
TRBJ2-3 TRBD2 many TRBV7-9 CASSPLAGASTDTQYF TGTGCCAGCAGCCCCTTAGCGGGGGCTAGCACAGATACGCAGTATTTT
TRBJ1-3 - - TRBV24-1 CADHLRDRDTSGNTIYF TGTGCCGACCACTTACGAGACCGGGACACCTCTGGAAACACCATATATTTT
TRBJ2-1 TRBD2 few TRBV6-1 CASRGTGTTNNEQFF TGTGCCAGCAGAGGAACCGGGACTACCAACAATGAGCAGTTCTTC
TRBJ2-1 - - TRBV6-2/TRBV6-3 CASRVDSYELFF TGTGCCAGCAGGGTGGACAGCTATGAACTGTTCTTC
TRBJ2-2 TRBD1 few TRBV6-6 CASSYGQGYTGELFF TGTGCCAGCAGTTACGGACAGGGTTACACCGGGGAGCTGTTTTTT
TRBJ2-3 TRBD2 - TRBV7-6 CASSLAGSTGLVGTDTQYF TGTGCCAGCAGCTTAGCGGGTAGTACGGGACTAGTGGGCACAGATACGCAGTATTTT